This T cell receptor (beta chain) is drawn from a study of cytomegalovirus exposure and HLA in healthy donors listed by TCRdb under 2017. Regarding the study in general: An earlier analysis of approximately 640 of the donors reported 250 to 350 Gb of sequence data and some 120 million unique TCR beta sequences from 150 million to 200 million T cells. In a later analysis, previously published TCR beta repertoires from roughly 710 donors were re-analyzed and high-resolution HLA genotyping was added so that TCR occurrence patterns could be studied. Among the roughly 400 genotyped donors, around 81% belonged to the genetic ancestry cluster associated with self-reported Caucasian donors. In addition to the first cohort of 666 subjects, a separate validation cohort of under 150 different subjects was used. To decide whether each TCR beta V gene segment behaved as functional or pseudogenic, an earlier analysis of some 540 of the donors relied on high-throughput TCR beta sequencing. In a later genetic analysis, genome-wide SNP genotypes for about 55% of the roughly 670 donors were used, and that subset was treated as a discovery cohort. Typing coverage differed by locus: A, B, C, DRB1 and DQB1 were typed in about 629-630 donors, DQA1 in 500 to 550, DPA1 in approximately 610, and DPB1 in 400 to 490. An early release that covered around 590 HLA-typed donors contained approximately 300 gigabases of sequencing data and 70 million to 100 million unique TCR sequences. Both class I and class II loci were covered by HLA typing, at four-digit resolution. Every repertoire in the discovery cohort had been generated on one and the same sequencing platform. Donor age, sex, ethnicity and CMV serostatus were compiled alongside the repertoire data. Across around 400 genotyped donors of the cohort, an average of about 250,000 unique TCR beta nucleotide sequences per donor were sequenced, and roughly 20% of those sequences were non-productive. High-throughput TCR immunosequencing, statistical association of individual TCRs with disease status, and machine learning were combined to predict cytomegalovirus infection status. In the later analysis, no new phenotypic data were used to find candidate immune exposures; instead, reliance was placed on TCR beta sequences and their occurrence across donors. The study used immunosequencing to profile the T cell repertoires of 670 or so subjects and linked those repertoires to cytomegalovirus serostatus. The aim of the study was to test whether cataloging public T cell receptors could identify signatures of past pathogen exposure. Because of strong linkage in the cohort, roughly five DR-DQ haplotypes were treated as single units for association and clustering. Study-wide findings and limitations: In this cohort, only TCR beta chains were sequenced, and detectable features were limited by the absence of alpha or paired-chain data. The presence/absence analyses assumed that sequencing depth was roughly uniform across donors, and that assumption may not be true. Linkage disequilibrium might explain the correlated functional status among segregating V segments, but an unknown experimental factor could not be excluded. In a later analysis, several top co-occurrence clusters were reported to appear linked to parvovirus B19, influenza, CMV and Epstein-Barr virus. A further reported finding was that TCR beta sequences accurately predicted the HLA-A and HLA-B alleles for most subjects in the first cohort. Broadly in line with IMGT annotations, most TCR beta V segments showed up in productive rearrangements about 90% or about 30% of the time in an earlier analysis of a few hundred of the donors. In a later genetic analysis, a missense DCLRE1C variant was associated with V-gene and J-gene trimming of TCR beta chains, and the association was replicated in an independent cohort. In a later genetic analysis, fewer N-insertions in productive TCRs were reported among donors in an Asian-associated ancestry cluster than the approximately 710-donor mean. According to a later analysis, most CMV-associated TCR beta chains appeared to be HLA-restricted, and the HLA associations seemed to be driven largely by CMV exposure. In both the original and validation cohorts, the classifier was reported to diagnose cytomegalovirus status with high specificity and sensitivity. A later analysis found that HLA-associated TCR beta chains were more clonally expanded and had lower generation probabilities than equally common non-associated chains. In vitro tests confirmed that a few of the cytomegalovirus-associated TCR beta chains recognize cytomegalovirus antigens. Because some donors lacked HLA typing at each locus, the association tests relied only on the typed subset. Across donors, most TCR sequences were observed very rarely, whereas some public TCRs were present in many individuals. In a later analysis, TCR association rates were found to vary across HLA loci, with the most associated TCRs seen for DRB1 alleles and the fewest for HLA-C alleles. Immune exposure information for the cohort was limited to CMV serostatus. Some IMGT-functional V segments, including TRBV6-2 and TRBV6-3, could not be told apart with the 87-base-pair reads, so those segments were excluded. At a false discovery rate of 0.05, a later analysis linked some 18,000 TCR beta sequences to specific HLA alleles. Over 15 rarely observed V segments, including chromosome 9 orphons, were excluded from the earlier analysis of 550 to 700 of the donors because counts were too low. The authors suggested that the approach could potentially be extended to other disease states and immunological phenotypes. In the study, approximately 150 TCR beta chains were listed as associated with cytomegalovirus. A cluster of highly shared sequence variants was judged likely to be a technical artifact of the sequencing pipeline. Strong co-occurrence of HLA alleles, especially DR and DQ, made assigning TCR associations to individual alleles difficult.

Libraries were built with the immunoSEQ multiplex PCR assay. A mixture of 60 forward primers for TCR Vbeta segments and 13 reverse primers for TCR Jbeta segments was used in the multiplex PCR. The CDR3 region of rearranged TCR beta genes was amplified from genomic DNA with a multiplex PCR assay. Amplified TCR beta libraries were sequenced as 87-base-pair reads on the Illumina HiSeq System. The paper's data handling went like this. A later analysis counted approximately 74 million unique TCR beta chains across the 666 repertoires, and roughly 9.9 million of these chains were shared by at least two donors. A nearest-neighbor algorithm error-corrected the raw reads and collapsed the reads into unique sequences, merging closely related sequences to remove PCR and sequencing errors. CDR3 sequences were aligned to IMGT reference sequences to assign V, D and J gene segments. Each retained sequence needed at least a six-nucleotide match to both a V gene segment and a J gene segment. A rearrangement counted as productive if the CDR3 had no stop codons and remained in frame with V and J, and every other rearrangement counted as non-productive. Following IMGT convention, CDR3 was defined as the stretch from the second conserved V-encoded cysteine to the conserved J-encoded phenylalanine. Sequences without an unambiguous match to a single V gene segment were excluded from the earlier analysis of several hundred of the donors. An earlier analysis of 500 to 600 of the donors classified V segments as functional when productive rearrangements were above 56.7% and as segregating when the standard deviation between donors was above 5%. A statistical classification framework was built to diagnose cytomegalovirus status from the catalog of TCR beta chain sequences. A later analysis assigned V and J genes by comparing TCR nucleotide sequences with IMGT/GENE-DB human TR gene sequences. A later analysis assigned CDR3 sequences and most-parsimonious VDJ recombination scenarios with the TCRdist pipeline. A later analysis defined each TCR beta chain by its CDR3 amino acid sequence plus V-gene family, and excluded reads lacking a unique V-gene family. In a later analysis, approximately 640 highly shared, low-generation-probability nucleotide sequences were removed to address suspected cross-contamination and a sequencing artifact. For each public chain, a later analysis derived a clonal expansion index from normalized ranks of inferred template counts within each repertoire. In a later analysis, generation probabilities were computed with a VDJ recombination model fitted to out-of-frame rearrangements, and the resulting probabilities were checked against IGoR. A later analysis scored TCR-TCR, TCR-HLA and TCR-CMV co-occurrence with hypergeometric tests, applying a repertoire-size bias correction to TCR pairs. A later analysis estimated false discovery rates by permuting HLA or CMV assignments 20 times. In a later analysis, co-occurring TCRs were grouped using DBSCAN, and TCRdist sequence similarity was added for clustering within HLA-allele-positive subsets. Co-occurrence clustering excluded repertoires with fewer than 30,000 or more than 120,000 public chains, plus five with anomalous nucleotide sharing. TCRdb limited this immuneACCESS table to in-frame rearrangements with V and J called. A share of clones is missing; checked studies link under half to unresolved V genes, and the rest is unexplained. V, J and clone size are taken as reported in that table, and D and trimming were inferred from the DNA itself. The sample data list tens of thousands of clones, and approximately 81% of these were observed just once. 2.7% of the sample is taken by the ten largest.

Taken from the germline V gene (reference sequence), the CDR1 and CDR2 loops are LNHNV and YYDKDF. Inclusive of the bounding cysteine and phenylalanine, the CDR3 is 15 residues long. Only the CDR3 portion is preserved as DNA: 45 bases, with reading frame beginning at the first base. The cohort consisted of approximately 690 healthy bone marrow donors. At the time of sampling, all cohort members were nominally healthy, though unrecorded immune exposures were likely present. The donor tested CMV seronegative, placing the donor among the 350 to 400 seronegative members of the cohort. A peripheral blood sample was provided by each donor, and peripheral blood mononuclear cells were used for TCR beta sequencing. The Qiagen DNeasy Blood Extraction Kit was used to extract genomic DNA from the blood cell samples. On this clone: Its antigen is currently not known. Base quality data are lacking; no much larger clone is found one base away.

The source of this sequence is a man in his fifties in good health and CMV-seronegative. The chain is encoded by TRBV15 joined to TRBJ2-5; tentative D gene TRBD1, with 5 bases matching. Gene TRBJ2-7 matches the end of the DNA better, so the J call may be wrong. The sample consisted of PBMCs. The CDR3 protein sequence reads: CATSRALDRAYEQYF. The DNA sequence is TGTGCCACCAGCAGAGCGTTAGACAGAGCCTACGAGCAGTACTTC.